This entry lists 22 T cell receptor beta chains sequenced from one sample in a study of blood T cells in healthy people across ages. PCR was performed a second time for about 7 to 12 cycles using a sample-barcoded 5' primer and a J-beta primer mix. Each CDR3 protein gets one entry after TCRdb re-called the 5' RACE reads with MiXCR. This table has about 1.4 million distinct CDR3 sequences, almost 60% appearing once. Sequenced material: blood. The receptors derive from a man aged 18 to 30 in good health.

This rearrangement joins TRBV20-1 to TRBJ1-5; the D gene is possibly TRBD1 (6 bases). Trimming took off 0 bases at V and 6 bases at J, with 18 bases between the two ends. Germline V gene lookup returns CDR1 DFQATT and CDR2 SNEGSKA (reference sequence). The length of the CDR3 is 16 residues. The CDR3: CSARDLAGEVGQPQHF. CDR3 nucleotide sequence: TGCAGTGCTAGAGATCTCGCAGGGGAAGTTGGTCAGCCCCAGCATTTT.

The CDR3 DNA is TGCAGCGTTGGAACACAGGGGGCGGGTCAGCCCCAGCATTTT. The encoded protein is CSVGTQGAGQPQHF. This chain links TRBV29-1 with TRBJ1-5, with 9 bases that match TRBD1. Per germline, CDR1 SQVTM and CDR2 ANQGSEA. The CDR3 runs to 14 residues. V lost 4 bases and J lost 6; bases outside the gene matches: 7.

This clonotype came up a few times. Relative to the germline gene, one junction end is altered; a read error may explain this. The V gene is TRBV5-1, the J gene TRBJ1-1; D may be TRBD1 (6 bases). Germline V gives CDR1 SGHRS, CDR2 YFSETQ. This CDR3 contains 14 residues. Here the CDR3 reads CASSFRQANTEAFF. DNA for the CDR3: TGTGCCAGCAGCTTTAGACAGGCGAACACTGAAGCTTTCTTT. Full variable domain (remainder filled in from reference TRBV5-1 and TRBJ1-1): KAGVTQTPRYLIKTRGQQVTLSCSPISGHRSVSWYQQTPGQGLQFLFEYFSETQRNKGNFPGRFSGRQFSNSRSEMNVSTLELGDSALYLCASSFRQANTEAFFGQGTRLTVV.

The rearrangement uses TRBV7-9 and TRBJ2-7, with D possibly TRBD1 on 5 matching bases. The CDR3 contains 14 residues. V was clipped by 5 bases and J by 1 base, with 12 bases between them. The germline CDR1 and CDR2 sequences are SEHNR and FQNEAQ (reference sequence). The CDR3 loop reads CASSDTKGSYEQYF. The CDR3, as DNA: TGTGCCAGCAGCGACACGAAGGGGTCCTACGAGCAGTACTTC.

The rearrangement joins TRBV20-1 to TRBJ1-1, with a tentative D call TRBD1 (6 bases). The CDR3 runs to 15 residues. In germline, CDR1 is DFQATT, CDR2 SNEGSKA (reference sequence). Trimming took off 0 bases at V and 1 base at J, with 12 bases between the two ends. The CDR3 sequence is CSARETGLENTEAFF. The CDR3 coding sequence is TGCAGTGCTAGAGAAACAGGGTTGGAGAACACTGAAGCTTTCTTT.

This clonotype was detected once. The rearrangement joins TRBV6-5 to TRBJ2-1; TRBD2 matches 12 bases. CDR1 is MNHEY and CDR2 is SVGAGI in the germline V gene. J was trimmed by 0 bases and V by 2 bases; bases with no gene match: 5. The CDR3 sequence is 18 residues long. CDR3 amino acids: CASSYGTSGRSSYNEQFF. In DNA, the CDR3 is TGTGCCAGCAGTTACGGCACTAGCGGGAGGAGCTCCTACAATGAGCAGTTCTTC.

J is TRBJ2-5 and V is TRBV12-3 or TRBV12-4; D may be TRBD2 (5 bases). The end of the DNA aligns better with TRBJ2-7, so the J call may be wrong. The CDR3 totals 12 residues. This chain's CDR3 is CASSRLEGEQYF. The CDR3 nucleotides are TGTGCCAGTTCCCGCCTTGAGGGCGAGCAGTACTTC.

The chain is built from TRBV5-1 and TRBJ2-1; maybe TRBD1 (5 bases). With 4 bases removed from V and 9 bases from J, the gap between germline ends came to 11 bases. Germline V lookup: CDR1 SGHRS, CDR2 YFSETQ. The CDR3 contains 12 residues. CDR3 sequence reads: CASSETEVEQFF. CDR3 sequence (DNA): TGCGCCAGCAGCGAGACAGAGGTTGAGCAGTTCTTC.

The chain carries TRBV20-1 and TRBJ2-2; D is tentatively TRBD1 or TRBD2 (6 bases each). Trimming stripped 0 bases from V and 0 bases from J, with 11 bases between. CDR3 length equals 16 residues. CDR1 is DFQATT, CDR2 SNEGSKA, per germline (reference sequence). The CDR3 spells CSARDLGGTNTGELFF. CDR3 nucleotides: TGCAGTGCTAGAGATTTAGGGGGGACGAACACCGGGGAGCTGTTTTTT.

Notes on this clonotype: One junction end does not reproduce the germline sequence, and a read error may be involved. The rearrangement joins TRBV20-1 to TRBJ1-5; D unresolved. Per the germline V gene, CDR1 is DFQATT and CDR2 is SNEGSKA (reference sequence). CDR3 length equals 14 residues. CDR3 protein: CSASLQASNQSQHF. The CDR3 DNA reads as TGCAGTGCTAGTCTGCAGGCCAGCAATCAGTCCCAGCATTTT.

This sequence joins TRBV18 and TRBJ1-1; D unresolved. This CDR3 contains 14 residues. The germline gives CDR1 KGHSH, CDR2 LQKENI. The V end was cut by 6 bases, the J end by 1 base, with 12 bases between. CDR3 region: CASSPQATNTEAFF. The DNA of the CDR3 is TGTGCCAGCTCCCCGCAAGCAACGAACACTGAAGCTTTCTTT.

The CDR3 spells CASSYSGTPGDEQFF. CDR3 coding DNA: TGTGCCAGCAGTTACTCGGGGACACCAGGGGATGAGCAGTTCTTC. The chain couples TRBV6-5 to TRBJ2-1, with D maybe TRBD1 (6 bases). Germline V gene data show CDR1 as MNHEY and CDR2 as SVGAGI. Trimming pared 0 bases from V and 8 bases from J, leaving 14 bases between. The CDR3 totals 15 residues.

The CDR3, as DNA: TGTGCCGCTGGGGGGGGCAATGAGCAGTTCTTC. This encodes CAAGGGNEQFF. The gene calls are TRBV6-6 and TRBJ2-1, with 7 nucleotides matching TRBD2. Germline assignment: CDR1 MNHNY and CDR2 SVGAGI (reference sequence). V lost 11 bases and J lost 6; bases outside the gene matches: 4. CDR3 length: 11 residues.

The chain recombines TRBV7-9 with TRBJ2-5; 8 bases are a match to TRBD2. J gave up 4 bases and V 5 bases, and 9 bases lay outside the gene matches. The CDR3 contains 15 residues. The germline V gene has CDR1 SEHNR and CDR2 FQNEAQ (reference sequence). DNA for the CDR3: TGTGCCAGCAGCCCCCGCTCGGGGGGGCGAGAGACCCAGTACTTC. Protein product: CASSPRSGGRETQYF. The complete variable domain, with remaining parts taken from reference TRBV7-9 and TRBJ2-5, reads DTGVSQNPRHKITKRGQNVTFRCDPISEHNRLYWYRQTLGQGPEFLTYFQNEAQLEKSRLLSDRFSAERPKGSFSTLEIQRTEQGDSAMYLCASSPRSGGRETQYFGPGTRLLVL.

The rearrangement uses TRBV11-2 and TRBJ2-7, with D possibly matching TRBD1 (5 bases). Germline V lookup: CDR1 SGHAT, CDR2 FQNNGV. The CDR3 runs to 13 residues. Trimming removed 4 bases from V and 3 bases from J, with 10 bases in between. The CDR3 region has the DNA TGTGCCAGCAGCTCCGCCAGGGTCTACGAGCAGTACTTC. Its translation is CASSSARVYEQYF. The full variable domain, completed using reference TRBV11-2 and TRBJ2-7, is EAGVAQSPRYKIIEKRQSVAFWCNPISGHATLYWYQQILGQGPKLLIQFQNNGVVDDSQLPKDRFSAERLKGVDSTLKIQPAKLEDSAVYLCASSSARVYEQYFGPGTRLTVT.

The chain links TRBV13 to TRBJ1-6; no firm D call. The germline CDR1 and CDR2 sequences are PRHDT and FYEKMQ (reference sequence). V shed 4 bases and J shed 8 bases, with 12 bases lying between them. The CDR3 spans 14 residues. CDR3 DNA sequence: TGTGCCAGCAGCTGGTGGGGTACGGATTCACCCCTCCACTTT. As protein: CASSWWGTDSPLHF.

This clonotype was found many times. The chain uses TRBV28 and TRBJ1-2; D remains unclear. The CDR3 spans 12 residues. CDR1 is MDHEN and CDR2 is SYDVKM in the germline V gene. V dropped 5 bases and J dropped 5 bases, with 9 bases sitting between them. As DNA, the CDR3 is TGTGCCAGCAGTCGACCGGGGTATGGCTACACCTTC. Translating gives CASSRPGYGYTF.

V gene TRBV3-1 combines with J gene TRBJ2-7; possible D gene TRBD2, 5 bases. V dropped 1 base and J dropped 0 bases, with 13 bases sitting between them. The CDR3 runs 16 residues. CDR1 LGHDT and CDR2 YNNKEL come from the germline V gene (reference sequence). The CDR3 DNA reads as TGTGCCAGCAGCCAAGCCGAGGGTATTTCCTCCTACGAGCAGTACTTC. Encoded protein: CASSQAEGISSYEQYF.

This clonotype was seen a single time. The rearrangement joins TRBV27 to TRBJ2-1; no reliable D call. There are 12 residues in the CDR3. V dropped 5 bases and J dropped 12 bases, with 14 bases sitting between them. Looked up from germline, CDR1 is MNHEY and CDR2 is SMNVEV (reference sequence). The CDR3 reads CASSGPGFVQFF. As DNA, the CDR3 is TGTGCCAGCAGTGGTCCTGGGTTCGTGCAGTTCTTC.

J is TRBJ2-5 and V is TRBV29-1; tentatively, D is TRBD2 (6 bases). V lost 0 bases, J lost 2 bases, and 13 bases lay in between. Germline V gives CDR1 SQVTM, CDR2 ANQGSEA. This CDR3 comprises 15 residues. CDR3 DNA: TGCAGCGTTGAAGATGGGAGAGGGACTCAAGAGACCCAGTACTTC. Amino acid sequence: CSVEDGRGTQETQYF.

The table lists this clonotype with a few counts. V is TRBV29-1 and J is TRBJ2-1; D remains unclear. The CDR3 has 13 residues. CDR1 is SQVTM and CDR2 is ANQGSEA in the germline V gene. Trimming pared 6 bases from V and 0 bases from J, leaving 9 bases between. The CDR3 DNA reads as TGCAGCGTCCTTGAGAGCTCCTACAATGAGCAGTTCTTC. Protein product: CSVLESSYNEQFF.

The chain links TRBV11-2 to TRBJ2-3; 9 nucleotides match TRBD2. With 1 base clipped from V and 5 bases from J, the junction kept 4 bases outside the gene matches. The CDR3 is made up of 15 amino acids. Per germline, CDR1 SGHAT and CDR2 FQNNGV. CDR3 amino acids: CASSLGGLAQDTQYF. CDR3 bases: TGTGCCAGCAGCTTAGGGGGACTAGCTCAAGATACGCAGTATTTT.